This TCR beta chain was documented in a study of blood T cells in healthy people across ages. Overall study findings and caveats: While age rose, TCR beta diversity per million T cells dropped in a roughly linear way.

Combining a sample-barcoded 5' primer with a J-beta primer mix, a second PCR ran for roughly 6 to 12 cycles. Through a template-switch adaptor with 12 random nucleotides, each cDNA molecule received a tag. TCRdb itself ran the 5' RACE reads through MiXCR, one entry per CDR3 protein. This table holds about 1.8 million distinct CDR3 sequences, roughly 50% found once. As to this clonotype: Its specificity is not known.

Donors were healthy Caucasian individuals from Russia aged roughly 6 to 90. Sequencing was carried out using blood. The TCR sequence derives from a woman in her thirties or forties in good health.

CDR3 protein: CASHRGRNTGELFF. The CDR3 region has the DNA TGTGCCAGCCACCGGGGGAGGAACACCGGGGAGCTGTTTTTT. The V gene is TRBV27, the J gene TRBJ2-2; D is perhaps TRBD2 (6 bases). Trimming removed 8 bases from V and 1 base from J, with 11 bases in between. Germline assignment: CDR1 MNHEY and CDR2 SMNVEV (reference sequence). This CDR3 spans 14 amino acids.